Listed below are T cell receptor beta chains from one sample, sequenced in a study of blood T cell repertoires in COVID-19. Only in-frame clones appear in the TCRdb table, and some are missing; sequencing was by immunoSEQ multiplex PCR. This table has roughly 68,000 clones, 85% to 90% appearing once. Material for sequencing was peripheral blood. These receptor sequences come from a woman aged 80 or over with active COVID-19. The CDR3 runs from the conserved cysteine through the conserved F or W. A D gene is named only where the DNA matches it firmly. Clone size appears in some rows only: once, few, many, or a class for an expanded clone.

V,J,D,size,CDR3,DNA
TRBV7-9,TRBJ2-7,TRBD1,-,CATDRDRSSYEQYF,TGTGCCACCGACCGGGACAGGAGCTCCTACGAGCAGTACTTC
TRBV28,TRBJ1-2,-,-,CASSSIVRQEASLYGYTF,TGTGCCAGCAGCTCCATTGTGAGACAGGAGGCTTCCCTCTATGGCTACACCTTC
TRBV27,TRBJ1-2,-,-,CASSLGHSDGYTF,TGTGCCAGCAGTTTGGGACATTCGGACGGCTACACCTTC
TRBV5-6,TRBJ2-7,-,-,CASSWAGPPYEQYF,TGTGCCAGCAGCTGGGCGGGGCCGCCCTACGAGCAGTACTTC
TRBV28,TRBJ1-2,TRBD1,few,CASYRHAGGSRSNYGYTF,TGTGCCAGCTACCGACACGCAGGGGGCTCCAGGAGCAACTATGGCTACACCTTC
TRBV12-3/TRBV12-4,TRBJ1-1,-,-,CASSGTMNTEAFF,TGTGCCAGCAGTGGGACTATGAACACTGAAGCTTTCTTT
TRBV9,TRBJ2-2,TRBD2,-,CASSAGAGGPLTGELFF,TGTGCCAGCAGCGCCGGAGCGGGAGGGCCCCTCACCGGGGAGCTGTTTTTT
TRBV4-2,TRBJ2-7,TRBD1,-,CASSQDRGQGAKEQYF,TGTGCCAGCAGCCAAGATCGGGGACAGGGGGCGAAAGAGCAGTACTTC
TRBV5-1,TRBJ1-4,-,-,CASSTPGENEKLFF,TGCGCCAGCAGTACCCCCGGGGAGAATGAAAAACTGTTTTTT
TRBV7-8,TRBJ2-1,-,-,CASSLGGGGGYNEQFF,TGTGCCAGCAGCTTAGGGGGAGGGGGAGGTTACAATGAGCAGTTCTTC
TRBV4-2,TRBJ2-3,TRBD2,few,CASSQDGTSGRVNTQYF,TGTGCCAGCAGCCAAGACGGGACTAGCGGGAGAGTAAATACGCAGTATTTT
TRBV9,TRBJ2-1,-,-,CASSVASASYNEQFF,TGTGCCAGCAGCGTAGCGAGTGCCTCCTACAATGAGCAGTTCTTC
TRBV28,TRBJ1-1,-,-,CASSSPRVSSVGTEAFF,TGTGCCAGCAGTTCCCCGAGGGTCTCTAGCGTAGGCACTGAAGCTTTCTTT
TRBV19,TRBJ2-7,-,-,CASSIGAAEYEQYF,TGTGCCAGTAGTATCGGAGCGGCAGAGTACGAGCAGTACTTC
TRBV5-8,TRBJ2-1,TRBD2,-,CASSRGGSSYNEQFF,TGTGCCAGCAGCCGCGGGGGTAGCTCCTACAATGAGCAGTTCTTC
TRBV7-2,TRBJ2-5,TRBD1,-,CASSSGQGAWVETQYF,TGTGCCAGCAGCTCCGGACAGGGGGCATGGGTAGAGACCCAGTACTTC
TRBV5-3,TRBJ1-1,TRBD1,once,CARSPLPGQVTEAFF,TGTGCCAGAAGCCCTCTTCCGGGACAGGTAACTGAAGCTTTCTTT
TRBV14,TRBJ2-5,-,-,CASSHLRETQYF,TGTGCCAGCAGCCACCTGAGAGAGACCCAGTACTTC
TRBV7-3,TRBJ1-6,-,-,CASSLTSGGPLHF,TGTGCCAGCAGCTTAACTTCGGGGGGTCCCCTCCACTTT
TRBV2,TRBJ2-3,TRBD2,once,CASKEGGASDTQYF,TGTGCCAGCAAGGAGGGAGGGGCTTCGGATACGCAGTATTTT
TRBV19,TRBJ2-1,TRBD2,-,CASTKSLAGDEQFF,TGTGCCAGTACCAAATCGCTAGCGGGAGATGAGCAGTTCTTC
TRBV11-2,TRBJ2-5,TRBD1,-,CASSLEWTGVETQYF,TGTGCCAGCAGCTTAGAATGGACAGGGGTCGAGACCCAGTACTTC
TRBV6-5,TRBJ2-7,TRBD1,-,CASSRTGAEQYF,TGTGCCAGCAGTCGGACAGGGGCCGAGCAGTACTTC
TRBV28,TRBJ2-7,-,-,CASSPTGYPYEQYF,TGTGCCAGCAGTCCAACAGGGTACCCCTACGAGCAGTACTTC
TRBV11-3,TRBJ2-1,TRBD2,-,CASSFAGANRNEQFF,TGTGCCAGCAGCTTCGCGGGAGCTAATAGAAATGAGCAGTTCTTC
TRBV29-1,TRBJ2-1,TRBD2,-,CSVSGSSSNEQFF,TGCAGCGTCAGCGGGAGTTCCAGCAATGAGCAGTTCTTC
TRBV7-9,TRBJ1-2,-,-,CASSPPHFYGYTF,TGTGCCAGCAGCCCCCCCCACTTCTATGGCTACACCTTC
TRBV28,TRBJ2-1,TRBD2,-,CASSSGLVAGSEQFF,TGTGCCAGCAGCTCCGGGTTGGTAGCGGGAAGTGAGCAGTTCTTC
TRBV5-4,TRBJ2-3,TRBD2,once,CASSSGLAGGPSTDTQYF,TGTGCCAGCAGCTCGGGACTAGCGGGAGGGCCCAGCACAGATACGCAGTATTTT